The present T cell receptor beta chain was sequenced within a study of cytomegalovirus exposure and HLA in healthy donors. Broader study findings: In the analysis, some V segments, TRBV6-2 and TRBV6-3 included, were excluded as indistinguishable.

V lost 6 bases to trimming and J lost 6 bases; unmatched junction nucleotides: 10. Germline CDR1 is SQVTM and CDR2 is ANQGSEA. CDR3 length equals 13 residues. The PCR contained 60 Vbeta and 13 Jbeta primers. Using immunoSEQ multiplex PCR, the repertoire was profiled, and TCRdb retains in-frame clones only, with some absent. This sample has some 100,000 clones, with about 80% found just once. This clone has only a few counts. As yet, its antigen is unknown. The sequence was collected from a female donor in good health and CMV-seropositive. The chain is built from TRBV29-1 and TRBJ1-1; 7 positions agree with TRBD1. Sequencing input: PBMCs. CDR3 coding DNA: TGCAGCGTACGAGGACAGGCAAACGCTGAAGCTTTCTTT. The encoded protein is CSVRGQANAEAFF.